These 15 T cell receptor beta chains share one sample of origin, sequenced in a study of shared clonotypes between healthy human individuals. Here immunoSEQ multiplex PCR was the method, and the copy in TCRdb shows in-frame clones only, minus some. This sample yields under 700,000 clones, of which 90% to 95% are seen a single time; approximately 0.12% belongs to the top ten. Only CD45RO-negative cells positively selected for CCR7 counted as naive CD8 cells, so terminally differentiated effector memory CD45RA+ cells were excluded. Sequencing was carried out using naive CD8+ T cells sorted from blood. Every receptor here comes from a woman younger than 45 in good health.

The chain joins TRBV7-9 to TRBJ2-1; maybe TRBD2 (5 bases). This CDR3 is 17 amino acids long. Between the trimmed V and J ends, which lost 2 bases and 4 bases, there was a span of 18 bases. CDR1 is SEHNR, CDR2 FQNEAQ, per germline (reference sequence). The CDR3: CASSLYGGPLRYNEQFF. CDR3 bases: TGTGCCAGCAGCTTATACGGAGGCCCTCTAAGATACAATGAGCAGTTCTTC.

The chain is built from TRBV7-8 and TRBJ2-3; D remains ambiguous. This CDR3 is 11 amino acids long. Germline loops: CDR1 SGHVS, CDR2 FQNEAQ. V lost 5 bases, J lost 3 bases, and 3 bases lay in between. CDR3 region: CASSLTDTQYF. CDR3 DNA: TGTGCCAGCAGCCTTACAGATACGCAGTATTTT.

The chain combines TRBV5-6 with TRBJ2-5; D unresolved. There are 15 residues in the CDR3. Germline V gene lookup returns CDR1 SGHDT and CDR2 YYEEEE. Trimming removed 1 base from V and 7 bases from J, with 17 bases in between. CDR3 sequence (DNA): TGTGCCAGCAGCTTGATCCTGCGCGGACGCTCGACCCAGTACTTC. Protein product: CASSLILRGRSTQYF.

The CDR3 DNA follows: TGCGCCACCACGGAACCGTTGAACACTGAAGCTTTCTTT. This encodes CATTEPLNTEAFF. This chain connects TRBV10-2 to TRBJ1-1; D is unresolved. The CDR3 has 13 residues. Germline loops: CDR1 WSHSY, CDR2 SAAADI. V lost 10 bases to trimming and J lost 0 bases, with 12 bases between them.

The J gene is TRBJ2-7, the V gene TRBV6-5; TRBD1 aligns across 7 bases. The V segment lost 2 bases and the J segment 5 bases; nucleotides outside the gene matches: 6. Germline CDR1 is MNHEY and CDR2 is SVGAGI. This CDR3 spans 14 amino acids. The CDR3 spells CASSYRTGDHEQYF. CDR3 DNA sequence: TGTGCCAGCAGTTACAGGACAGGTGACCACGAGCAGTACTTC.

Notes on this clone: The same CDR3 can be traced to other DNA sequences in this sample. The rearrangement uses TRBV7-9 and TRBJ2-7; D remains unclear. V was shortened by 2 bases and J by 6 bases, with 5 bases between the two germline ends. This CDR3 region has 11 residues. Per germline, CDR1 SEHNR and CDR2 FQNEAQ (reference sequence). CDR3 in DNA: TGTGCCAGCAGCTTATCTAGCGAGCAGTACTTC. Its protein product is CASSLSSEQYF.

J is TRBJ1-1 and V is TRBV28; TRBD1 agrees at 7 bases. With V trimmed by 10 bases and J by 4 bases, 12 bases remained unmatched. The V gene's germline CDR1 is MDHEN and CDR2 SYDVKM. The CDR3 covers 14 residues. CDR3 region: CATTRDSRGTEAFF. CDR3 sequence (DNA): TGTGCCACTACAAGGGACAGTCGGGGCACTGAAGCTTTCTTT.

The rearrangement joins TRBV13 to TRBJ1-3, with 9 positions matching TRBD1. Germline V gene sequence: CDR1 PRHDT, CDR2 FYEKMQ (reference sequence). The CDR3 totals 14 residues. After removal of 3 bases from V and 6 bases from J, the junction contained 3 bases not matched to a gene. CDR3 protein: CASSLGQGENTIYF. DNA of the CDR3: TGTGCCAGCAGCTTGGGACAGGGCGAAAACACCATATATTTT.

V is TRBV6-1 and J is TRBJ2-7; D remains ambiguous. The V and J ends lost 6 bases and 0 bases respectively, with 9 bases between them. Germline V CDR1 and CDR2: MNHNS, SASEGT. This CDR3 spans 13 amino acids. The DNA for the CDR3 is TGTGCCAGCAGACCCGGTCTCTCCTACGAGCAGTACTTC. Protein sequence: CASRPGLSYEQYF.

The chain couples TRBV5-6 to TRBJ2-7, with D perhaps matching TRBD2 (5 bases). The CDR3 consists of 15 residues. V was clipped by 3 bases and J by 0 bases, with 13 bases between them. Germline CDR1 is SGHDT and CDR2 is YYEEEE. The chain's CDR3 is CASSSETGSSYEQYF. As DNA, the CDR3 is TGTGCCAGCAGCTCGGAGACTGGGAGCTCCTACGAGCAGTACTTC.

This chain connects TRBV28 to TRBJ2-7; D not resolved. Germline assignment: CDR1 MDHEN and CDR2 SYDVKM. Trimming shortened V by 6 bases and J by 3 bases, and 12 bases separated the two germline ends. The CDR3 runs to 13 residues. In DNA form, the CDR3 reads TGTGCCAGCAGGGATCTGTCGGGCTACGAGCAGTACTTC. Encoded protein: CASRDLSGYEQYF. The variable domain in full, completed from reference TRBV28 and TRBJ2-7, reads DVKVTQSSRYLVKRTGEKVFLECVQDMDHENMFWYRQDPGLGLRLIYFSYDVKMKEKGDIPEGYSVSREKKERFSLILESASTNQTSMYLCASRDLSGYEQYFGPGTRLTVT.

This clone occurred once. This rearrangement joins TRBV5-4 to TRBJ2-3, with 10 bases lining up with TRBD2. The CDR3 loop spans 16 amino acids. V shed 4 bases and J 1 base; nucleotides not matched to a gene: 6. The germline CDR1 and CDR2 sequences are SGHNT and YYREEE (reference sequence). The CDR3, as DNA: TGTGCCAGCAGCCGGCAGGGACTAGCGCGCACAGATACGCAGTATTTT. Amino acids: CASSRQGLARTDTQYF.

The CDR3 DNA reads as TGCAGCGTGGTGGCCCGGGATACTAACTATGGCTACACCTTC. Protein sequence: CSVVARDTNYGYTF. The chain is built from TRBV29-1 and TRBJ1-2; D remains unclear. The CDR3 loop spans 14 amino acids. Trimming removed 6 bases from V and 0 bases from J, with 14 bases in between. Germline V lookup: CDR1 SQVTM, CDR2 ANQGSEA.

The CDR3, as DNA: TGTGCCAGCCCTCTAACGAACACTGAAGCTTTCTTT. Its translation: CASPLTNTEAFF. The V call is TRBV2, the J call TRBJ1-1; no reliable D call. Germline V CDR1 and CDR2: SNHLY, FYNNEI. V lost 8 bases to trimming and J lost 1 base, with 8 bases between them. This CDR3 region has 12 residues.

The chain carries TRBV28 and TRBJ1-3, with D uncertain. The CDR3 consists of 12 residues. The V gene's germline CDR1 is MDHEN and CDR2 SYDVKM. V was clipped by 8 bases and J by 0 bases, with 5 bases between them. Here the CDR3 DNA reads TGTGCCAGCCGAAACTCTGGAAACACCATATATTTT. It translates to CASRNSGNTIYF.